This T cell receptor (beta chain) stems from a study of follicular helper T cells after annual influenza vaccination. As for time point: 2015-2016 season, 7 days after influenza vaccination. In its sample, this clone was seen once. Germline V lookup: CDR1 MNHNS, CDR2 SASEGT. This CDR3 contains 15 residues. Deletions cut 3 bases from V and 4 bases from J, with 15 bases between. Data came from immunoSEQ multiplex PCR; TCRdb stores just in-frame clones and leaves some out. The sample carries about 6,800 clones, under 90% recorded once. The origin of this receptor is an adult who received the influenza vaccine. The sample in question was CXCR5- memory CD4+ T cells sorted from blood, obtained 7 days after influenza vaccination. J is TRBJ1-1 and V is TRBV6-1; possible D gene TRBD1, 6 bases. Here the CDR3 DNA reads TGTGCCAGCAGTGAGGGGGCAGGGCTGCCCACTGAAGCTTTCTTT. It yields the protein CASSEGAGLPTEAFF.